This TCR beta chain came from a study of shared clonotypes between healthy human individuals (TCRdb year 2020). Regarding the research as a whole: The cohort comprised two women and a few men aged 18 to 49 years. To estimate repertoire size and how much clonotypes are shared between individuals, the study performed deep sequencing of blood TCR repertoires from a handful of healthy adults. Libraries were prepared and TCR repertoires were sequenced by different laboratories using diverse techniques, in order to increase sequencing depth and limit assay-specific biases. Leukapheresis yielded between about 0.9 and 9 billion PBMCs per donor. Results and caveats for the whole study, not just this receptor: Based on pairwise subsampling, the degree of clonotype sharing among donors was expected to be affected by sequencing depth. Because the study included only a small number of donors, the genetic and exposure-history diversity represented was limited. Only blood was sampled, and tissue TCR repertoires likely differ from those in blood.

The donors were healthy, HIV-negative adults with no recently reported acute infections or vaccinations. Every donor was a Caucasian adult living in Nashville, Tennessee, USA. For unsorted samples, about 85 million PBMCs were counted and genomic DNA was extracted with the QIAamp DNA Blood Mini kit. Blood was collected by leukapheresis, and PBMCs were isolated by Ficoll-Histopaque density gradient centrifugation and then cryopreserved in liquid nitrogen vapor phase. Remarks on this clone: The antigen this receptor binds is unknown. Per-nucleotide qualities are absent, and no much larger clonotype sits a single base away.

TCR CDR3 regions were amplified from genomic DNA by multiplex PCR using the deep immunoSEQ assay. For each cell subset, the extracted genomic DNA was distributed evenly across all wells of several immunoSEQ 96-well plates, and each plate served as one replicate. For unsorted PBMC, 250 to 350 ng of genomic DNA, equivalent to around 30,000 T cell genomes, went into each replicate PCR. Unsorted PBMC genomic DNA was sequenced across ten immunoSEQ deep assay plates. The purified libraries were quantified using a Qubit 3.0 fluorometer, sized with a Bioanalyzer 2100, and then quantified again using the KAPA Library Quantification kit. Each immunoSEQ 96-well plate was sequenced on its own single-read 150-cycle Illumina NextSeq 550 flow cell. For the original study's pipeline: The immunoSEQ output contained only junctional sequences without quality scores, so filtering could not match that applied to full-length reads. Sequences were annotated with PyIR, a Python wrapper for IgBLAST v1.9, and V/J genes and CDR3 were assigned using IMGT germline references. Reads were removed for weak V/J assignments (E-value above 1e-6), missing CDR3, stop codons, out-of-frame junctions, or ambiguous translated residues. V3J clonotypes were defined as sequences sharing the same inferred V gene, J gene, and CDR3 amino acid sequence. To compute the percentage overlap between repertoires, the number of shared unique clonotypes was divided by the size of the smaller repertoire. RTK rarefaction, the Chao1 estimator, and Recon v2.1 estimates of unobserved clonotypes were used to assess repertoire richness. TCRdb re-hosts the immuneACCESS table, in-frame sequences only. Its copies lack some clones; in the studies checked, an unresolved V gene accounts for under half of them, and the cause for the rest is not known. D and trimming come from the DNA, and the V and J calls and clone size come from that table. The sample yields about 530,000 clones; almost 80% were counted once. Of the sample, around 13% falls within the top ten clones.

The CDR3 covers 19 residues, taking in both the cysteine and the phenylalanine. Only the CDR3 portion is preserved as DNA: 57 bases, with reading frame beginning at the first base. Trimming removed 5 bases from V and 0 bases from J; the gene matches leave 15 bases unexplained. The germline V gene (reference sequence) supplies CDR1 SEHNR and CDR2 FQNEAQ. Sequenced sample: PBMCs. The rearrangement combines TRBV7-9 with TRBJ1-3; TRBD1 aligns with 8 central bases. This TCR was recovered from a woman in her thirties or forties in good health. Some clones in this sample may be carry-over from other donors' samples. The DNA sequence follows: TGTGCCAGCAGCCTCCCGACAGGGGCCGCAGCCTTCTCTGGAAACACCATATATTTT. Its translation is CASSLPTGAAAFSGNTIYF.